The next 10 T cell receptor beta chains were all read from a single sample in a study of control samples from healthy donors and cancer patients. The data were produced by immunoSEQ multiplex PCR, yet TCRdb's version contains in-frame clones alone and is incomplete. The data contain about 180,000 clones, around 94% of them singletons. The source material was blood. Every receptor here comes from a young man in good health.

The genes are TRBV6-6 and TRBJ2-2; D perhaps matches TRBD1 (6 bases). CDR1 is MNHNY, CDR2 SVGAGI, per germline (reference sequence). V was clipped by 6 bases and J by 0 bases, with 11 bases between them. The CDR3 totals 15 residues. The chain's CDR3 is CASSLRQANTGELFF. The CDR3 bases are TGTGCCAGCAGCCTGAGACAGGCGAACACCGGGGAGCTGTTTTTT.

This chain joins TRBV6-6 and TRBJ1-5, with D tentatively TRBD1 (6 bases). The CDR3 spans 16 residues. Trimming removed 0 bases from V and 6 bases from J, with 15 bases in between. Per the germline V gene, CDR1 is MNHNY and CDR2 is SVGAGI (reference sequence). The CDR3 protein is CASSYSSGPGAQPQHF. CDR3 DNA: TGTGCCAGCAGTTACTCGTCCGGTCCGGGGGCTCAGCCCCAGCATTTT.

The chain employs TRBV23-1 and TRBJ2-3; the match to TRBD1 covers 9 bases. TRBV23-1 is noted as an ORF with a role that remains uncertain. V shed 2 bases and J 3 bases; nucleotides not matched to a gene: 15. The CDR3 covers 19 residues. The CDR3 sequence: CASSQPNPCWDRVTDTQYF. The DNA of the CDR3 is TGCGCCAGCAGTCAACCCAATCCTTGCTGGGACAGGGTTACAGATACGCAGTATTTT.

This CDR3 is CASSLKGSYGYTF. The CDR3 region has the DNA TGTGCCAGCAGTTTGAAGGGAAGCTATGGCTACACCTTC. This chain joins TRBV12-3 or TRBV12-4 and TRBJ1-2; D is undetermined. The CDR3 is 13 residues long. V was cut by 3 bases and J by 4 bases, with 9 bases left in between.

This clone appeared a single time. CDR3 DNA sequence: TGTGCCAGCAGCTTAGGCAGGGCAGGCCGGAGCTTCTTT. Its translation: CASSLGRAGRSFF. The chain recombines TRBV13 with TRBJ1-1; D perhaps matches TRBD1 (5 bases). The CDR3 length is 13 residues. V was cut by 0 bases and J by 14 bases, with 16 bases left in between. From germline, CDR1 is PRHDT and CDR2 FYEKMQ (reference sequence).

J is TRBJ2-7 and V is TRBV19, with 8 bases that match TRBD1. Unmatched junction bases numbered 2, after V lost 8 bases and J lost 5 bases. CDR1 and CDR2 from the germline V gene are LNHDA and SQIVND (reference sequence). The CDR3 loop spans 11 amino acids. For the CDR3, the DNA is TGTGCCAGTGGACAGGGAGACGAGCAGTACTTC. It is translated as CASGQGDEQYF.

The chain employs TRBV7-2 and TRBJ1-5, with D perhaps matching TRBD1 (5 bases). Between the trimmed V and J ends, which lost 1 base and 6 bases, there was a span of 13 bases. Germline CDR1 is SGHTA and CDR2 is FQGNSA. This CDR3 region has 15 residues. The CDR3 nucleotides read TGTGCCAGCAGCTTAGATGGGACCACCGGTCAGCCCCAGCATTTT. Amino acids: CASSLDGTTGQPQHF.

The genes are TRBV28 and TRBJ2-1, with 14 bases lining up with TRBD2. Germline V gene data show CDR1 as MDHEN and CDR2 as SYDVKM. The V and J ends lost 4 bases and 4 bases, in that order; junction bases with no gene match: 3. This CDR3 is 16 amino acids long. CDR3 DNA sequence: TGTGCCAGCAGTTCTCGACTAGCGGGAGGGTACAATGAGCAGTTCTTC. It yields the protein CASSSRLAGGYNEQFF. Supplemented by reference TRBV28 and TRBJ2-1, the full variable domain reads DVKVTQSSRYLVKRTGEKVFLECVQDMDHENMFWYRQDPGLGLRLIYFSYDVKMKEKGDIPEGYSVSREKKERFSLILESASTNQTSMYLCASSSRLAGGYNEQFFGPGTRLTVL.

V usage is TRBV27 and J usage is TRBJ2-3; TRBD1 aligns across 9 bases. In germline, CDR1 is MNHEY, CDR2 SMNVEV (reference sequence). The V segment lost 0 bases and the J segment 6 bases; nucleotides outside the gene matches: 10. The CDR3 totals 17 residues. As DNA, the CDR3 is TGTGCCAGCAGTTTATCGCCATACAGGGGGCGGGTGGATACGCAGTATTTT. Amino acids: CASSLSPYRGRVDTQYF.

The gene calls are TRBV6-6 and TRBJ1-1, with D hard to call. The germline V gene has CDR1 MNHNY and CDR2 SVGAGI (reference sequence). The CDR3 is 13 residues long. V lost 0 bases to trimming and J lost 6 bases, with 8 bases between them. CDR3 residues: CASSYSRRSEAFF. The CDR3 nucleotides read TGTGCCAGCAGTTACTCGCGCCGCTCTGAAGCTTTCTTT.